A selection of T cell receptor beta chains follows, all from one sample in a study of blood T cell repertoires in COVID-19. The assay was immunoSEQ multiplex PCR, and TCRdb's table has in-frame clones only and misses some. The sample shows just under 250,000 clones, around 85% of them seen only once. Sequencing used peripheral blood. All receptors derive from a woman in her twenties or thirties who had recovered from COVID-19. Both conserved end residues are part of each CDR3. A D gene is named only where the DNA matches it firmly. Size is omitted from some rows. Given values are once, few, many or a class for expanded clones.

v_call	d_call	clone_size	j_call	cdr3_nt	cdr3_aa
TRBV6-6	TRBD2	once	TRBJ2-3	TGTGCCAGCAGCCAAAGGAACCCCACCGGAACTAGCGGGGTTGGAGATACGCAGTATTTT	CASSQRNPTGTSGVGDTQYF
TRBV2	-	-	TRBJ2-7	TGTGCCAGCAGTGACTTGTACTACGAGCAGTACTTC	CASSDLYYEQYF
TRBV28	TRBD1	-	TRBJ1-1	TGTGCCATCCTCGACAGGGGGAGTAAGGTTGAAGCTTTCTTT	CAILDRGSKVEAFF
TRBV10-3	-	-	TRBJ1-5	TGTGCCATCACTCGGGAGAGGGATCAGCCCCAGCATTTT	CAITRERDQPQHF
TRBV15	-	-	TRBJ2-1	TGTGCCACCAGCGGCGATAGCGTGGTGCAGTTCTTC	CATSGDSVVQFF
TRBV3-1/TRBV3-2	-	few	TRBJ1-6	TGTGCCAGCCGACAGGACCCTAATTCACCCCTCCACTTT	CASRQDPNSPLHF
TRBV27	-	few	TRBJ1-1	TGTGCCAGCAGTATAAGGGGATACACTGAAGCTTTCTTT	CASSIRGYTEAFF
TRBV27	-	-	TRBJ2-5	TGTGCCAGCAGTTGGGGAGGACGAGGTTCAGAGACCCAGTACTTC	CASSWGGRGSETQYF
TRBV18	TRBD1	-	TRBJ1-1	TGTGCCAGCTCACCACGAGACAGGGGTATGAACACTGAAGCTTTCTTT	CASSPRDRGMNTEAFF
TRBV4-2	TRBD1	-	TRBJ1-5	TGTGCCAGCACCCTATCCCTGGGAGTGACAGGGAGGCAGCCCCAGCATTTT	CASTLSLGVTGRQPQHF
TRBV5-4	-	-	TRBJ1-3	TGTGCCAGCAGTGGGTCAGGGGTCGGAAACACCATATATTTT	CASSGSGVGNTIYF
TRBV20-1	-	-	TRBJ1-2	TGCAGTGCTAGTCTAGGGGCATATGGCTACACCTTC	CSASLGAYGYTF
TRBV2	-	-	TRBJ1-4	TGTGCCAGCAACCGCCCACTACAGGGCCTTAATGAAAAACTGTTTTTT	CASNRPLQGLNEKLFF
TRBV4-1	-	-	TRBJ2-1	TGCGCCAGCCGGCCGCTTGGGGGCCCCAATGAGCAGTTCTTC	CASRPLGGPNEQFF
TRBV5-1	-	-	TRBJ2-1	TGCGCCAGCAGCTTGACGAGCAATGGTTACAATGAGCAGTTCTTC	CASSLTSNGYNEQFF
TRBV4-1	-	-	TRBJ1-1	TGCGCCAGCAGCCCCAGGGGGAACACTGAAGCTTTCTTT	CASSPRGNTEAFF
TRBV5-1	TRBD1	-	TRBJ2-7	TGCGCCAGCAGCTTGGCCGTGACAGGGGGTGGTTTTGACTACGAGCAGTACTTC	CASSLAVTGGGFDYEQYF
TRBV19	-	-	TRBJ2-7	TGTGCCAGTAGTATTATGCAGGGAGGATACGAGCAGTACTTC	CASSIMQGGYEQYF
TRBV7-2	TRBD2	-	TRBJ2-1	TGTGCCAGCAGCCCGGGACTAGCATTCTCCTACAATGAGCAGTTCTTC	CASSPGLAFSYNEQFF
TRBV4-1	-	-	TRBJ1-2	TGCGCCAGCAGCCAAGTTTTGGGCAGTACTAACTATGGCTACACCTTC	CASSQVLGSTNYGYTF
TRBV5-1	-	-	TRBJ2-1	TGCGCCAGCAGCTTGGAGTACGGCTCCTACAATGAGCAGTTCTTC	CASSLEYGSYNEQFF
TRBV7-9	TRBD2	-	TRBJ2-2	TGTGCCAGCAGCCGACTAGCGGGGTTGAACACCGGGGAGCTGTTTTTT	CASSRLAGLNTGELFF
TRBV2	-	once	TRBJ1-2	TGTGCCAGCAGTGAACGAACAGCTCTCTATGGCTACACCTTC	CASSERTALYGYTF
TRBV2	TRBD1	-	TRBJ1-2	TGTGCCAGCAGTGAAAACAGACAGGGGCCAGACTATGGCTACACCTTC	CASSENRQGPDYGYTF
TRBV29-1	-	-	TRBJ1-1	TGCAGCGTAACAAAACAGGGACGTGCCCGGACTGAAGCTTTCTTT	CSVTKQGRARTEAFF
TRBV10-1	TRBD2	-	TRBJ2-3	TGCGCCATCTCGACTAGCGGGGGTGATACGCAGTATTTT	CAISTSGGDTQYF
TRBV10-2	TRBD1	-	TRBJ1-2	TGCGCCAGCAGTCCGGACAGGGTAGAGAATGGCTACACCTTC	CASSPDRVENGYTF
TRBV7-8	-	-	TRBJ2-3	TGTGCCAGCAGCGTCCGGGAAAGGGTTGCAGATACGCAGTATTTT	CASSVRERVADTQYF
TRBV5-1	TRBD1	-	TRBJ1-1	TGCGCCAGCAGCTTGGACAGGGGGAACACTGAAGCTTTCTTT	CASSLDRGNTEAFF
TRBV6-5	TRBD1	-	TRBJ2-1	TGTGCCAGCAGTTACGCTGGACAGGGGGATTACAATGAGCAGTTCTTC	CASSYAGQGDYNEQFF
TRBV21-1	-	-	TRBJ1-1	TGTGCCAGCAGCGGCCGGGACAGCAGCTCTGAAGCTTTCTTT	CASSGRDSSSEAFF
TRBV29-1	-	once	TRBJ2-2	TGCAGCGTTAGCACCACAGGGTTGAGCACCGGGGAGCTGTTTTTT	CSVSTTGLSTGELFF
TRBV2	TRBD1	-	TRBJ2-7	TGTGCCAGCAGGGGGGACAGGGGCAGCTACGAGCAGTACTTC	CASRGDRGSYEQYF
TRBV7-9	TRBD1	-	TRBJ2-1	TGTGCCAGCAGCTTCGGACAGGCCTACAATGAGCAGTTCTTC	CASSFGQAYNEQFF
TRBV4-1	TRBD1	-	TRBJ1-4	TGCGCCAGCAGCCAAGAAATCGGGACAGTGAATGAAAAACTGTTTTTT	CASSQEIGTVNEKLFF
TRBV7-2	TRBD1	once	TRBJ2-7	TGTGCCAGCAGCTTAGGCCCGGGACAGTCCTACGAGCAGTACTTC	CASSLGPGQSYEQYF
TRBV7-3	TRBD1	-	TRBJ1-1	TGTGCCAGCAGCGAACCAGACAGGGGACGAGCTTTCTTT	CASSEPDRGRAFF
TRBV10-3	TRBD1	-	TRBJ1-5	TGTGCCTCCTCAGGGGGGCCGGATCAGCCCCAGCATTTT	CASSGGPDQPQHF
TRBV2	TRBD1	-	TRBJ2-7	TGTGCCAGTGGCAGGGGGCCCTACGAGCAGTACTTC	CASGRGPYEQYF
TRBV6-5	-	-	TRBJ1-6	TGTGCCAGCAGGGTTCAGGATAATTCACCCCTCCACTTT	CASRVQDNSPLHF
TRBV4-2	-	-	TRBJ1-1	TGTGCCAGCAGCCAAGGCGGGGGCCGGGGCGGTAGATTGAACACTGAAGCTTTCTTT	CASSQGGGRGGRLNTEAFF
TRBV24-1	-	-	TRBJ2-5	TGTGCCACCCAGAGGGGCGGGGAAGAGACCCAGTACTTC	CATQRGGEETQYF
TRBV19	TRBD1	-	TRBJ1-1	TGTGCCAGTAGTCCAAAGACACAGGGGGGCACTGAAGCTTTCTTT	CASSPKTQGGTEAFF
TRBV6-4	TRBD2	-	TRBJ2-3	TGTGCCAGCAGTGAATTGGCGTCGGGGGGAGATACGCAGTATTTT	CASSELASGGDTQYF
TRBV5-6	TRBD1	-	TRBJ1-4	TGTGCCAGCAGCTTGTGGGGACAGTGGGAAAAACTGTTTTTT	CASSLWGQWEKLFF
TRBV6-5	-	-	TRBJ2-6	TGTGCCAGCAGTTATTCAAGGAGTGGGGCCAACGTCCTGACTTTC	CASSYSRSGANVLTF
TRBV5-4	-	-	TRBJ2-3	TGTGCCAGCAGCAACAGGGTAGTGGTCACAGATACGCAGTATTTT	CASSNRVVVTDTQYF
TRBV28	TRBD1	-	TRBJ1-2	TGTGCCAGCAGTTTTCAGGGGGCGGGTGGCTACACCTTC	CASSFQGAGGYTF
TRBV5-1	-	-	TRBJ1-2	TGCGCCAGCAGCTTGGATCCGCGGGACTATGGCTACACCTTC	CASSLDPRDYGYTF
TRBV6-8	-	-	TRBJ2-1	TGTGCCAGCAGTTACGTCAGGGAAACCTCCTACAATGAGCAGTTCTTC	CASSYVRETSYNEQFF